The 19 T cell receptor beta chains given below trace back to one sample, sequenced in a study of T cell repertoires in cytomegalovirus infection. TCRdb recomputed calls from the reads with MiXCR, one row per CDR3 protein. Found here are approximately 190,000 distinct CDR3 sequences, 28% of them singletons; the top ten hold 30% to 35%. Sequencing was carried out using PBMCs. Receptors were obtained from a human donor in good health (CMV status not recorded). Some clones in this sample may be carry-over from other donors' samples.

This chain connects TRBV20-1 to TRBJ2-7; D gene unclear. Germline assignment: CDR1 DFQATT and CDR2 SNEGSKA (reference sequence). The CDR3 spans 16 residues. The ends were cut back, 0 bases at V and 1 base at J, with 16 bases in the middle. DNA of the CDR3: TGCAGTGCTAGAGATTACGCTGGACCACGATCCTACGAGCAGTACTTC. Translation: CSARDYAGPRSYEQYF.

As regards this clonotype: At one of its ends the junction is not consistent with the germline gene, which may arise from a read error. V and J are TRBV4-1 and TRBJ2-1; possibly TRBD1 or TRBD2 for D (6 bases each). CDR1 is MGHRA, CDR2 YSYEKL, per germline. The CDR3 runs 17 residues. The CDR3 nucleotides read TGTGCCAGCAGCCAGGCGATAGGGGGACCCCGGGGGAATGAGCAGTTCTTC. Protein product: CASSQAIGGPRGNEQFF.

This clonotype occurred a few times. CDR3 DNA sequence: TGTGCCAGCACTCCTCAGAGGGGGGCGGGCGAGGAAGCTTTCTTT. Translated, it gives CASTPQRGAGEEAFF. This chain uses TRBV12-3 or TRBV12-4 with TRBJ1-1, with D perhaps matching TRBD1 (6 bases). The CDR3 loop spans 15 amino acids. V was trimmed by 7 bases and J by 8 bases, leaving 23 bases between them.

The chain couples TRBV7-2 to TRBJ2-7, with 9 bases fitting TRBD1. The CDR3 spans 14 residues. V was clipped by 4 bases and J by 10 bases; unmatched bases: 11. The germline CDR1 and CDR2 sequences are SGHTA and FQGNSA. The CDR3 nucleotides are TGTGCCAGCAGCTCGGACAGGGGCGGGTGGGTCCAGTACTTC. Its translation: CASSSDRGGWVQYF. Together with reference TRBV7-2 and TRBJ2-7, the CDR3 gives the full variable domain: GAGVSQSPSNKVTEKGKDVELRCDPISGHTALYWYRQSLGQGLEFLIYFQGNSAPDKSGLPSDRFSAERTGGSVSTLTIQRTQQEDSAVYLCASSSDRGGWVQYFGPGTRLTVT.

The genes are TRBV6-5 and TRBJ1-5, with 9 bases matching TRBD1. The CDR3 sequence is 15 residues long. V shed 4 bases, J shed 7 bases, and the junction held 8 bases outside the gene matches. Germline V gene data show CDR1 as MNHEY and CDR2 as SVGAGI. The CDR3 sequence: CASSLQTGGSQPQHF. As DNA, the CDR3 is TGTGCCAGCAGTTTACAGACAGGGGGTAGCCAGCCCCAGCATTTT.

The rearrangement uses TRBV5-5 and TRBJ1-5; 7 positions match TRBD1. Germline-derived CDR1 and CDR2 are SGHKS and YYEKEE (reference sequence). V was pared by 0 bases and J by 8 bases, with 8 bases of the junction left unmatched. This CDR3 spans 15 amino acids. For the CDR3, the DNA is TGTGCCAGCAGCTTGGAAGGGGGCCGTTCGGAGCCCCAGCATTTT. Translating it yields CASSLEGGRSEPQHF.

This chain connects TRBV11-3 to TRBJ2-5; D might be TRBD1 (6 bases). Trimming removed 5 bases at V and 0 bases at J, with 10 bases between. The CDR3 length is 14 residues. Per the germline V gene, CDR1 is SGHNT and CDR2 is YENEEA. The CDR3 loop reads CASSRDNNQETQYF. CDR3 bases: TGTGCCAGCAGCCGGGACAACAACCAAGAGACCCAGTACTTC. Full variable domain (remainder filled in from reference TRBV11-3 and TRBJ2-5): EAGVVQSPRYKIIEKKQPVAFWCNPISGHNTLYWYLQNLGQGPELLIRYENEEAVDDSQLPKDRFSAERLKGVDSTLKIQPAELGDSAVYLCASSRDNNQETQYFGPGTRLLVL.

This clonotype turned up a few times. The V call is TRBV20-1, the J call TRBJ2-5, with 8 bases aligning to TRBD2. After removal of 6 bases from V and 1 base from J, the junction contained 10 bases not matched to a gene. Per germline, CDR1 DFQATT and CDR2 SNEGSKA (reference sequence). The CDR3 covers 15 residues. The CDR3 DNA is TGCAGTGCGAAGACAGCGGGGGATTCCCAAGAGACCCAGTACTTC. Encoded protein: CSAKTAGDSQETQYF.

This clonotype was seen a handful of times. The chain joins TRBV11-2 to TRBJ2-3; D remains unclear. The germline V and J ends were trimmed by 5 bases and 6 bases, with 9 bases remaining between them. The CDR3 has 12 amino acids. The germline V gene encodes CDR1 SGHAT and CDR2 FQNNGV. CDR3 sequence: CASSPHWDTQYF. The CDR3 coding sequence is TGTGCCAGCAGCCCCCATTGGGATACGCAGTATTTT. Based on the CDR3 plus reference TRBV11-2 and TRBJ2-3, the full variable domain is EAGVAQSPRYKIIEKRQSVAFWCNPISGHATLYWYQQILGQGPKLLIQFQNNGVVDDSQLPKDRFSAERLKGVDSTLKIQPAKLEDSAVYLCASSPHWDTQYFGPGTRLTVL.

CDR3: CASSPISGANVLTF. The DNA of the CDR3 is TGTGCCAGCAGCCCCATTTCTGGGGCCAACGTCCTGACTTTC. J is TRBJ2-6 and V is TRBV7-3; D ambiguous. This CDR3 has 14 residues. Germline V gene data show CDR1 as SGHTA and CDR2 as FQGTGA. Trimming stripped 5 bases from V and 1 base from J, with 6 bases between.

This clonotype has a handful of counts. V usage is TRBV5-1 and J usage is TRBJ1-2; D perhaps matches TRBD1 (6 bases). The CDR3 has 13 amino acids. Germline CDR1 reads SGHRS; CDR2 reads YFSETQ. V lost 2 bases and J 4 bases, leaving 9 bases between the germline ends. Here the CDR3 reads CASSFGQLYGYTF. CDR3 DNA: TGCGCCAGCAGCTTTGGACAGCTCTATGGCTACACCTTC.

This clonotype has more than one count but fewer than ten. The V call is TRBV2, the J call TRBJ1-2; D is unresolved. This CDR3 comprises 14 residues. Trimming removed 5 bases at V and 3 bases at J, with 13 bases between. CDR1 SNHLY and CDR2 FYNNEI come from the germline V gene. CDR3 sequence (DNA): TGTGCCAGCAGTCTTGGGAGGTCCGACTATGGCTACACCTTC. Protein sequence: CASSLGRSDYGYTF.

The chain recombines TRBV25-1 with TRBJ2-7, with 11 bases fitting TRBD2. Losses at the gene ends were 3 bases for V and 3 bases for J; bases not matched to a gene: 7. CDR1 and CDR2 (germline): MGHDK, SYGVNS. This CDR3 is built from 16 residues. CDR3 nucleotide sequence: TGTGCCAGCAGTGATCTAACTAGCGGGGGTCTCTACGAGCAGTACTTC. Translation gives CASSDLTSGGLYEQYF.

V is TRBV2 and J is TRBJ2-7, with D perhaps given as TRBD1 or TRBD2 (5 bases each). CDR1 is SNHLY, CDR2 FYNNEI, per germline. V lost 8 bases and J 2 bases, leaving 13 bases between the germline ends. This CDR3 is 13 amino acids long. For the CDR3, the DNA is TGTGCCAGCCGCCGGGACCGAGCCTACGAGCAGTACTTC. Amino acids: CASRRDRAYEQYF.

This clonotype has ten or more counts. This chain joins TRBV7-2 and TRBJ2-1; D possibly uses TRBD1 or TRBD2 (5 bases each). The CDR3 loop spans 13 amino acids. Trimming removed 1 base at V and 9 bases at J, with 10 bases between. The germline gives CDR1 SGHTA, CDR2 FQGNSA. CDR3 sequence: CASSLGGGTEQFF. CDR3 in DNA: TGTGCCAGCAGCTTAGGTGGGGGTACTGAGCAGTTCTTC.

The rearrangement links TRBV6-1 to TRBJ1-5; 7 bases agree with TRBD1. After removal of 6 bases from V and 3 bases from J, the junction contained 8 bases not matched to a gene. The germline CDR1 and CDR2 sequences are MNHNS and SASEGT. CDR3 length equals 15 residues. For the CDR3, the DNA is TGTGCCAGCAGACATACAGGGGAAGTCAATCAGCCCCAGCATTTT. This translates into CASRHTGEVNQPQHF.

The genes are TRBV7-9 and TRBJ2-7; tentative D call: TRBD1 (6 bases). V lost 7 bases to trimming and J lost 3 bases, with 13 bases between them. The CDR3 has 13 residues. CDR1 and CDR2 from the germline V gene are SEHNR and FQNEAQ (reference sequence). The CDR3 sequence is CASTGQSGYEQYF. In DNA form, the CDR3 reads TGTGCCAGCACCGGACAGTCTGGCTACGAGCAGTACTTC.

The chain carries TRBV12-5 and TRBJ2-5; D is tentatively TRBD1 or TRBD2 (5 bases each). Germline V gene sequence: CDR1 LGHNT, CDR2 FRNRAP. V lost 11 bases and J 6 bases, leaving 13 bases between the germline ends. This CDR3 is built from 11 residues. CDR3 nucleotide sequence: TGTGCTTCTGGAGAGGGGCAGACCCAGTACTTC. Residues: CASGEGQTQYF.

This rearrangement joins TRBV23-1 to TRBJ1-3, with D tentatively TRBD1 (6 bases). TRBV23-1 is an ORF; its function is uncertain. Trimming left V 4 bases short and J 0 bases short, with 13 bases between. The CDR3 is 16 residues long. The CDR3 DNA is TGCGCCAGCAGTCGGCGACAGGACTACTCTGGAAACACCATATATTTT. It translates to CASSRRQDYSGNTIYF.